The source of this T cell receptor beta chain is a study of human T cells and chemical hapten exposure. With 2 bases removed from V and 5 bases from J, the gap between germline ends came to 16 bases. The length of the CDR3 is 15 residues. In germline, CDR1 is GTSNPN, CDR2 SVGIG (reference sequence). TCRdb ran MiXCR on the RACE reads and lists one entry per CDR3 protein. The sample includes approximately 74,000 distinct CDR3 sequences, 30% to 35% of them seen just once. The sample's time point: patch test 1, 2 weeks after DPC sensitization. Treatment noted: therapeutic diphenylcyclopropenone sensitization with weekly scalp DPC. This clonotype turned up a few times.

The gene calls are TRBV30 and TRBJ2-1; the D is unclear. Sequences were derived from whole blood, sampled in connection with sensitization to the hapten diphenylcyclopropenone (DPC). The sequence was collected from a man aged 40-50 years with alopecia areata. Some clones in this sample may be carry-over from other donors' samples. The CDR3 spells CAWSTTLFPHNEQFF. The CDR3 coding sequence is TGTGCCTGGAGTACCACCCTGTTTCCGCACAATGAGCAGTTCTTC. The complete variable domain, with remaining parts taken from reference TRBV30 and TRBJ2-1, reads SQTIHQWPATLVQPVGSPLSLECTVEGTSNPNLYWYRQAAGRGLQLLFYSVGIGQISSEVPQNLSASRPQDRQFILSSKKLLLSDSGFYLCAWSTTLFPHNEQFFGPGTRLTVL.